This T cell receptor beta chain was recovered during a study of blood T cell repertoires in COVID-19 (dated by TCRdb to 2020 to 2021). As for the study more broadly: The collaborator samples originated in the United States, Italy and Spain and spanned the acute and convalescent phases of COVID-19. The prospective study material was composed of cDNA or gDNA derived from T cells, B-cell-depleted T cells, or PBMCs. Subjects who had been exposed to COVID-19, were actively infected with it, or had recovered from it provided the deeply sampled blood TCRbeta repertoires that made up the dataset. The repertoires were made available in a free public database intended to serve as a resource for research on the immune response to SARS-CoV-2. Samples were obtained from the ongoing ImmuneRACE study (first 160 participants) and from 1,200 or so subjects provided by 6 global collaborators. Nearly every sample came with metadata listing a de-identified subject ID, COVID-19 status, age in years and sex. Where available, HLA class I and class II types were taken from metadata supplied by the sample provider and were not determined by assay-based typing. Overall results and qualifications from the work: How much clinical and demographic metadata was included differed by source and by participant, and the metadata was provided uncurated.

The collaborating institutions used their own protocols to collect whole blood in K2EDTA tubes. Collaborator samples were shipped for TCRbeta analysis as frozen whole blood, isolated PBMCs, or DNA extracted from either sample type. V is pared back by 0 bases and J by 1 base, with 8 bases lying between the germline termini. The CDR3 has 14 amino acids, counting the end cysteine and phenylalanine. Of the read, only the CDR3 DNA is kept; its 42 bases are in frame from base 1. From a lookup of the germline V gene, CDR1 and CDR2 are SGHRS and YFSETQ. The immunoSEQ Assay, a bias-controlled multiplex PCR, was used to amplify TCRbeta CDR3 regions from genomic DNA. The authors' pipeline ran thus. The number of nucleated cells in each sample was estimated from the amplification of reference gene primers within the assay. To quantify the absolute abundance of each unique TCRbeta CDR3 rearrangement, sequence reads were collapsed and filtered. For each sample, productive Simpson clonality was calculated as the square root of Simpson's diversity index across productive rearrangements. Here the immuneACCESS table is served through TCRdb, limited to in-frame sequences with V and J called. Missing clones are a known gap in these copies; in checked studies unresolved V genes cover under half, and the rest lacks a known reason. V and J calls and clone size come straight from that table; D and trimming were deduced from the DNA. The sample table holds roughly 160,000 clones, of which around 82% were seen once. The ten largest clones add up to 8% to 11% of the sample.

As concerns this clone: The antigen it recognizes is unknown. Per-base qualities were not stored, and no clone one base away is much larger.

This receptor was identified in a woman older than 75 with active or convalescent COVID-19. Input material: peripheral blood. The V and J segments used are TRBV5-1 and TRBJ2-7; D gene: possibly TRBD1, on 5 matching bases. The DNA is as follows: TGCGCCAGCAGCTTGGAGTACAGGTCCTACGAGCAGTACTTC. This yields the protein CASSLEYRSYEQYF.